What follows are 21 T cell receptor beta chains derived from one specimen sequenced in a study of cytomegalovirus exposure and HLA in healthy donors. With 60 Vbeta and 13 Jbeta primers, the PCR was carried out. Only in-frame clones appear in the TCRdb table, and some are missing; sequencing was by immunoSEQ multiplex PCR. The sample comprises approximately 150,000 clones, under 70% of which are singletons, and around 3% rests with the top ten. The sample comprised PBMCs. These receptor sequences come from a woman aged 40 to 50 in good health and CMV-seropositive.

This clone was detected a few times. The CDR3 region has the DNA TGTGCCAGCAGATCAGCGGGGGCGGGGGAGACCCAGTACTTC. This codes for CASRSAGAGETQYF. The chain has TRBV7-2 and TRBJ2-5, with 8 bases fitting TRBD2. The CDR3 is made up of 14 amino acids. Germline-derived CDR1 and CDR2 are SGHTA and FQGNSA. V lost 6 bases, J lost 5 bases, and 8 bases stayed unmatched. Looking up the rest from reference TRBV7-2 and TRBJ2-5 gives the full variable domain: GAGVSQSPSNKVTEKGKDVELRCDPISGHTALYWYRQSLGQGLEFLIYFQGNSAPDKSGLPSDRFSAERTGGSVSTLTIQRTQQEDSAVYLCASRSAGAGETQYFGPGTRLLVL.

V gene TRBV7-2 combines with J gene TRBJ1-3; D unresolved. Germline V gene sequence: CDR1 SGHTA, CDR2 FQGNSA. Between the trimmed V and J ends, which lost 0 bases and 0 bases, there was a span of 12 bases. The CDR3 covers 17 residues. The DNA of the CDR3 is TGTGCCAGCAGCTTAGCGGTTCCAGACAACTCTGGAAACACCATATATTTT. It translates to CASSLAVPDNSGNTIYF.

The CDR3 loop reads CASSFGIAGGLVAQYF. The CDR3, as DNA: TGTGCCAGCAGCTTCGGAATAGCGGGAGGCCTGGTAGCCCAGTACTTC. V is TRBV5-4 and J is TRBJ2-5, with 10 bases that match TRBD2. CDR3 size: 16 residues. Germline trimming cut 2 bases from V and 9 bases from J; bases unmatched to any gene: 13. Germline V CDR1 and CDR2: SGHNT, YYREEE (reference sequence). Drawing the rest from reference TRBV5-4 and TRBJ2-5, the complete variable domain is ETGVTQSPTHLIKTRGQQVTLRCSSQSGHNTVSWYQQALGQGPQFIFQYYREEENGRGNFPPRFSGLQFPNYSSELNVNALELDDSALYLCASSFGIAGGLVAQYFGPGTRLLVL.

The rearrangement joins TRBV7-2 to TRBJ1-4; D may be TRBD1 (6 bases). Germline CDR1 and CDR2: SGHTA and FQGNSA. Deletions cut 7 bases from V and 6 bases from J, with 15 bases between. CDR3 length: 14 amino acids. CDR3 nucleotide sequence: TGTGCCAGCAAACAGACAGGATACGATGAAAAACTGTTTTTT. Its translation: CASKQTGYDEKLFF.

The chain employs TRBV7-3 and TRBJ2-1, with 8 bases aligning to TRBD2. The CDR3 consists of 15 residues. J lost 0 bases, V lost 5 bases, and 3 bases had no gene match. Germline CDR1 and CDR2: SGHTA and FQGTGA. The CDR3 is CASSTGTSSYNEQFF. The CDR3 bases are TGTGCCAGCAGCACCGGGACTAGCTCCTACAATGAGCAGTTCTTC. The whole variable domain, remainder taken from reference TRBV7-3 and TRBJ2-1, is GAGVSQTPSNKVTEKGKYVELRCDPISGHTALYWYRQSLGQGPEFLIYFQGTGAADDSGLPNDRFFAVRPEGSVSTLKIQRTERGDSAVYLCASSTGTSSYNEQFFGPGTRLTVL.

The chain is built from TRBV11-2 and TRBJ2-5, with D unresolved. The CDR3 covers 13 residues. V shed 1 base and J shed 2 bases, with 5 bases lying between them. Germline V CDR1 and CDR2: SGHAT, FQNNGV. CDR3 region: CASSLAIQETQYF. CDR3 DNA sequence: TGTGCCAGCAGCTTAGCTATACAAGAGACCCAGTACTTC. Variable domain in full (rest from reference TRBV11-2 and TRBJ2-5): EAGVAQSPRYKIIEKRQSVAFWCNPISGHATLYWYQQILGQGPKLLIQFQNNGVVDDSQLPKDRFSAERLKGVDSTLKIQPAKLEDSAVYLCASSLAIQETQYFGPGTRLLVL.

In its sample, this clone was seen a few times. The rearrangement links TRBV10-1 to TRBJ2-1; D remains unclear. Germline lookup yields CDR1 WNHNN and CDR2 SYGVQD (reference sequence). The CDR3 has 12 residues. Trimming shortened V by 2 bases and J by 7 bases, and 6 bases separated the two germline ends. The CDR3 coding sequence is TGCGCCAGCAGTGAGGGCAGTAATGAGCAGTTCTTC. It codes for CASSEGSNEQFF.

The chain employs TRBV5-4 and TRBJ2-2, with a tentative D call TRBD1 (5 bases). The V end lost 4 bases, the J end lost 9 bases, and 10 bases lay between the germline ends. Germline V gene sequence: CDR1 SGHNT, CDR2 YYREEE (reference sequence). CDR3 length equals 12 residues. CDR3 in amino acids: CASSQGARELFF. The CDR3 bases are TGTGCCAGCAGCCAAGGGGCTCGGGAGCTGTTTTTT. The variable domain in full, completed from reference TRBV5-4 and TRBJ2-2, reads ETGVTQSPTHLIKTRGQQVTLRCSSQSGHNTVSWYQQALGQGPQFIFQYYREEENGRGNFPPRFSGLQFPNYSSELNVNALELDDSALYLCASSQGARELFFGEGSRLTVL.

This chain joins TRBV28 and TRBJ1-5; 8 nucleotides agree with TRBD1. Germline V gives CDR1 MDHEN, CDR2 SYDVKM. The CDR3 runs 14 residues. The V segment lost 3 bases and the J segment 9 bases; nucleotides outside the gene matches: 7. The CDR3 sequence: CASSFRGRSRPQHF. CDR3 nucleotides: TGTGCCAGCAGTTTCAGGGGGCGGTCGCGGCCCCAGCATTTT.

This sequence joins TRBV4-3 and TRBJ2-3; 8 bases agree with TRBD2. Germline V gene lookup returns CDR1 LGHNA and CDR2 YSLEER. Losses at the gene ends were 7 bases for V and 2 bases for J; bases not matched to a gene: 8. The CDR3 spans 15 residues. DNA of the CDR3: TGCGCCAGCAAGCGGGGGCTAGCGGTCACAGATACGCAGTATTTT. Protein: CASKRGLAVTDTQYF.

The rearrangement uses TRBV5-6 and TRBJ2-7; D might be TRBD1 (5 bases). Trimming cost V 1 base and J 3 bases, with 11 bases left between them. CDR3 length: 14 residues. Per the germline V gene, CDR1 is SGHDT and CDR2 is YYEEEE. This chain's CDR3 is CASSLSLQDYEQYF. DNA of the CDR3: TGTGCCAGCAGCTTGAGTCTACAGGACTACGAGCAGTACTTC.

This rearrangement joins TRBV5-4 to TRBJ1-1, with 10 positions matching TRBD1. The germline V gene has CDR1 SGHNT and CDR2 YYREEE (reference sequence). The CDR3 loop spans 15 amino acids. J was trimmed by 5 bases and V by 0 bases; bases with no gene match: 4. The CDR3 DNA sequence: TGTGCCAGCAGCTTGGGACAGGGGGCGAGTACTGAAGCTTTCTTT. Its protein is CASSLGQGASTEAFF.

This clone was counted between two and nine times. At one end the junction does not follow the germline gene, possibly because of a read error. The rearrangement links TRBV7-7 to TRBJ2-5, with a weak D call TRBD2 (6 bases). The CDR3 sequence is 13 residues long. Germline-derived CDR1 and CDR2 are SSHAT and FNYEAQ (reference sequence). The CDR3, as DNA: TGTGCTAGCAGCGCGGGGAGAACGGAGACCCAGTACTTC. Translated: CASSAGRTETQYF.

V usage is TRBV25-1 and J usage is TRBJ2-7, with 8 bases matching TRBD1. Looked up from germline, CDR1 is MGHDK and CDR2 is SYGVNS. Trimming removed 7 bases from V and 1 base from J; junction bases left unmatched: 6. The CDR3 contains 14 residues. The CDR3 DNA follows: TGTGCCAGCACCACTAGGGACAGGTCCTACGAGCAGTACTTC. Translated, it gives CASTTRDRSYEQYF.

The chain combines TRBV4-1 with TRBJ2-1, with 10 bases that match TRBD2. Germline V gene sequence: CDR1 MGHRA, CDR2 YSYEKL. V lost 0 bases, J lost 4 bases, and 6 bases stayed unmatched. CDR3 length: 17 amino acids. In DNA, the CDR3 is TGCGCCAGCAGCCAAGATCCAGCGGGGGGGCCGTACAATGAGCAGTTCTTC. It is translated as CASSQDPAGGPYNEQFF.

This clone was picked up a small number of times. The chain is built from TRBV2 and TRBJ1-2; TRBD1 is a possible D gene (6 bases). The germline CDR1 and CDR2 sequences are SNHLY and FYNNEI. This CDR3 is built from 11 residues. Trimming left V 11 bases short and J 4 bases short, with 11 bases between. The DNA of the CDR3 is TGTGCCGGGGGCGGCGGCTATGGCTACACCTTC. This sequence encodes CAGGGGYGYTF.

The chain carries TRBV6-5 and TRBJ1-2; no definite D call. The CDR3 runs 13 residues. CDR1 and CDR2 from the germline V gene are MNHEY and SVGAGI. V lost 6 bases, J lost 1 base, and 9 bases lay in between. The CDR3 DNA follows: TGTGCCAGCAGCCTCACTCTTAACTATGGCTACACCTTC. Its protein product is CASSLTLNYGYTF.

This CDR3 reads CASSSGQGWDNEQFF. In nucleotides, the CDR3 is TGCGCCAGCAGCTCCGGACAGGGTTGGGACAATGAGCAGTTCTTC. The V call is TRBV5-1, the J call TRBJ2-1; 8 nucleotides agree with TRBD1. Trimming at V came to 3 bases and at J to 5 bases, leaving 7 bases not matched to a gene. There are 15 residues in the CDR3. From germline, CDR1 is SGHRS and CDR2 YFSETQ.

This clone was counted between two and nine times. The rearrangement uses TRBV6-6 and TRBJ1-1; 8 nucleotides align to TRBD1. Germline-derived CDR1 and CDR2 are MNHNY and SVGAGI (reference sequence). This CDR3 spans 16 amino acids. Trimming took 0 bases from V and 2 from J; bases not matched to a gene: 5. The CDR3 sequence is CASSYSGQVANTEAFF. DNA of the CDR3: TGTGCCAGCAGTTACTCGGGACAGGTTGCTAACACTGAAGCTTTCTTT.

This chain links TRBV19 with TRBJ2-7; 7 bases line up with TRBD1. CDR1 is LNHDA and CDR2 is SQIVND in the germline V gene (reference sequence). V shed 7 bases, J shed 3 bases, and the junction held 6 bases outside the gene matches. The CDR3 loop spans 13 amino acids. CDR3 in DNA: TGTGCCAGTACTCTACGGACAGGCTACGAGCAGTACTTC. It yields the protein CASTLRTGYEQYF.

The CDR3 nucleotides read TGTGCCAGCAGCCCCGGGACAGGACTCTCCTACGAGCAGTACTTC. Protein: CASSPGTGLSYEQYF. This chain uses TRBV28 with TRBJ2-5; 8 bases map to TRBD1. Matching the DNA end better, TRBJ2-7 makes the J call doubtful. CDR1 is MDHEN, CDR2 SYDVKM, per germline. CDR3 size: 15 residues.